Listed below are T cell receptor beta chains from one sample, sequenced in a study of spatial heterogeneity in lung cancer. Each CDR3 protein is one row after TCRdb ran MiXCR on the 5' RACE reads. The profile covers about 10,000 distinct CDR3 sequences, with about 9.4% appearing a single time and nearly 35% taken by the ten largest. Sample: PBMCs, taken at follow-up. These receptors came from a female donor with early-stage non-small cell lung cancer. Both conserved end residues are part of each CDR3. The D gene is left open where the match is weak. Clone size reads once, few, many, or a class if the clone is expanded.

clone_size: many; d_call: TRBD2; v_call: TRBV4-2; j_call: TRBJ2-3; cdr3_aa: CASSQGTSGSTDTQYF; cdr3_nt: TGTGCCAGCAGCCAGGGGACTAGCGGGAGCACAGATACGCAGTATTTT
clone_size: many; d_call: .; v_call: TRBV7-8; j_call: TRBJ2-3; cdr3_aa: CASSPTPYTDTQYF; cdr3_nt: TGTGCCAGCAGCCCGACTCCCTACACAGATACGCAGTATTTT
clone_size: medium-sized; d_call: .; v_call: TRBV29-1; j_call: TRBJ1-5; cdr3_aa: CSVRDNLNQPQHF; cdr3_nt: TGCAGCGTCAGGGACAACCTCAATCAGCCCCAGCATTTT
clone_size: medium-sized; d_call: TRBD1; v_call: TRBV5-4; j_call: TRBJ1-2; cdr3_aa: CASSPGQGLRRDGYTF; cdr3_nt: TGTGCCAGCAGCCCTGGACAGGGACTAAGGCGGGATGGCTACACCTTC
clone_size: many; d_call: .; v_call: TRBV5-1; j_call: TRBJ2-4; cdr3_aa: CASSLISMSSNIQYF; cdr3_nt: TGCGCCAGCAGCTTGATTTCCATGTCTAGTAACATTCAGTACTTC
clone_size: few; d_call: .; v_call: TRBV28; j_call: TRBJ1-1; cdr3_aa: CASNPQFGATEAFF; cdr3_nt: TGTGCCAGCAACCCCCAGTTTGGGGCCACTGAAGCTTTCTTT
clone_size: medium-sized; d_call: TRBD2; v_call: TRBV10-3; j_call: TRBJ2-1; cdr3_aa: CAISRPGLAANNEQFF; cdr3_nt: TGTGCCATCAGTAGACCGGGACTAGCGGCCAACAATGAGCAGTTCTTC
clone_size: many; d_call: .; v_call: TRBV6-2/TRBV6-3; j_call: TRBJ2-4; cdr3_aa: CASSSRGLAKNIQYF; cdr3_nt: TGTGCCAGCAGTTCCCGAGGACTAGCCAAAAACATTCAGTACTTC
clone_size: few; d_call: .; v_call: TRBV20-1; j_call: TRBJ2-3; cdr3_aa: CSAQDADTQYF; cdr3_nt: TGCAGTGCCCAGGATGCAGATACGCAGTATTTT
clone_size: many; d_call: .; v_call: TRBV24-1; j_call: TRBJ2-3; cdr3_aa: CATSYTHGHTDTQYF; cdr3_nt: TGTGCCACCAGTTATACGCACGGGCACACAGATACGCAGTATTTT
clone_size: many; d_call: TRBD2; v_call: TRBV27; j_call: TRBJ2-6; cdr3_aa: CASSPRVLAGVYSGANVLTF; cdr3_nt: TGTGCCAGCAGTCCCCGGGTTCTAGCGGGAGTCTACTCTGGGGCCAACGTCCTGACTTTC
clone_size: many; d_call: TRBD1; v_call: TRBV28; j_call: TRBJ2-7; cdr3_aa: CASRGTGVSSYEQYF; cdr3_nt: TGTGCCAGCAGGGGGACAGGGGTCAGCTCCTACGAGCAGTACTTC
clone_size: few; d_call: .; v_call: TRBV28; j_call: TRBJ1-2; cdr3_aa: CASSYTGLDGYTF; cdr3_nt: TGTGCCAGCAGCTACACAGGGCTCGATGGCTACACCTTC
clone_size: many; d_call: .; v_call: TRBV28; j_call: TRBJ2-3; cdr3_aa: CASSPRDSGTDTQYF; cdr3_nt: TGTGCCAGCAGCCCCAGGGACTCTGGGACAGATACGCAGTATTTT
clone_size: few; d_call: .; v_call: TRBV4-1; j_call: TRBJ1-3; cdr3_aa: CASSQDPVSGNTIYF; cdr3_nt: TGCGCCAGCAGCCAAGATCCGGTTTCTGGAAACACCATATATTTT
clone_size: many; d_call: .; v_call: TRBV7-8; j_call: TRBJ2-3; cdr3_aa: CASSFQDTQYF; cdr3_nt: TGTGCCAGCAGCTTCCAAGATACGCAGTATTTT
clone_size: once; d_call: .; v_call: TRBV28; j_call: TRBJ2-1; cdr3_aa: CASSPPRGSYNEQFF; cdr3_nt: TGTGCCAGCAGCCCACCACGGGGCTCCTACAATGAGCAGTTCTTC
clone_size: many; d_call: .; v_call: TRBV2; j_call: TRBJ2-1; cdr3_aa: CASSEAAIADYNEQFF; cdr3_nt: TGTGCCAGCAGTGAAGCGGCGATAGCAGACTACAATGAGCAGTTCTTC
clone_size: many; d_call: .; v_call: TRBV25-1; j_call: TRBJ2-7; cdr3_aa: CASSGFPLYEQYF; cdr3_nt: TGTGCCAGCAGTGGGTTCCCCTTGTACGAGCAGTACTTC
clone_size: many; d_call: .; v_call: TRBV2; j_call: TRBJ2-2; cdr3_aa: CASSAGMVRTGELFF; cdr3_nt: TGTGCCAGCAGCGCAGGCATGGTCCGGACCGGGGAGCTGTTTTTT
clone_size: many; d_call: TRBD2; v_call: TRBV27; j_call: TRBJ2-3; cdr3_aa: CASSPTSGRGTDTQYF; cdr3_nt: TGTGCCAGCAGTCCTACTAGCGGGAGGGGCACAGATACGCAGTATTTT
clone_size: many; d_call: TRBD1; v_call: TRBV28; j_call: TRBJ1-2; cdr3_aa: CASGWTGIGYGYTF; cdr3_nt: TGTGCCAGCGGTTGGACAGGGATCGGCTATGGCTACACCTTC
clone_size: many; d_call: .; v_call: TRBV10-2; j_call: TRBJ1-4; cdr3_aa: CASSDVLEKLFF; cdr3_nt: TGCGCCAGCAGTGACGTTTTGGAAAAACTGTTTTTT
clone_size: many; d_call: .; v_call: TRBV27; j_call: TRBJ2-2; cdr3_aa: CASSFRQHGELFF; cdr3_nt: TGTGCCAGCAGTTTTAGGCAACACGGGGAGCTGTTTTTT
clone_size: many; d_call: .; v_call: TRBV18; j_call: TRBJ1-4; cdr3_aa: CASSPDGATNEKLFF; cdr3_nt: TGTGCCAGCTCACCCGACGGTGCAACTAATGAAAAACTGTTTTTT
clone_size: few; d_call: TRBD1; v_call: TRBV6-5; j_call: TRBJ2-3; cdr3_aa: CASRTRQGSWTDTQYF; cdr3_nt: TGTGCCAGCAGAACTAGACAGGGCAGTTGGACAGATACGCAGTATTTT
clone_size: many; d_call: .; v_call: TRBV6-1; j_call: TRBJ1-1; cdr3_aa: CASSERDANTEAFF; cdr3_nt: TGTGCCAGCAGTGAAAGGGACGCGAACACTGAAGCTTTCTTT